This entry describes one T cell receptor beta chain. This record comes from a study of T cells in Graves' hyperthyroidism and ophthalmopathy. The V end lost 6 bases, the J end lost 10 bases, and 24 bases lay between the germline ends. Germline CDR1 is MRHNA and CDR2 is SNTAGT. There are 15 residues in the CDR3. RNA transcripts served as the template for amplifying TCR beta CDR3 regions. The TCR CDR3 first-round RT-PCR relied on the HTBI primer set. A single record per CDR3 protein comes from TCRdb applying MiXCR to the multiplex PCR reads. Here the sample spans around 580,000 distinct CDR3 sequences, around 42% being singletons.

Specimen: peripheral blood or thyroid tissue (not recorded which). This sequence originates from a woman under 30 with Graves' hyperthyroidism. The V call is TRBV6-4, the J call TRBJ1-1; possible D gene TRBD1, 5 bases. The CDR3 DNA reads as TGTGCCAGCAGGGCTAACGGAGGGGACTCAGCGGGAGCTTTCTTT. Its translation is CASRANGGDSAGAFF.